This is a list of T cell receptor beta chains from one sample in a study of cytomegalovirus exposure and HLA in healthy donors. Clones were sequenced by immunoSEQ multiplex PCR, and TCRdb holds only the in-frame ones, with some missing. The sample lists some 170,000 clones; about two thirds were seen once. The sample comprised PBMCs. These receptor sequences come from a human donor in good health. Both conserved end residues are part of each CDR3. A D gene is named only where the DNA matches it firmly. Not all rows give a size; the values are once, few, many and, for expanded clones, a class.

J | D | size | V | DNA | CDR3
TRBJ2-3 | - | - | TRBV25-1 | TGTGCCAGCAGTGAATCGTTGGGGGCGTCAGATACGCAGTATTTT | CASSESLGASDTQYF
TRBJ1-2 | - | once | TRBV7-8 | TGTGCCAGCAGCTTAGTACGGCAGGGAGGAAGCTATGGCTACACCTTC | CASSLVRQGGSYGYTF
TRBJ2-7 | TRBD1 | - | TRBV7-6 | TGTGCCAGCAGCTCAATTACAGGGGCCAGGAGCTCCTACGAGCAGTACTTC | CASSSITGARSSYEQYF
TRBJ2-3 | - | once | TRBV5-1 | TGCGCCAGCAGCACGACCGGGACTGACAGCACAGATACGCAGTATTTT | CASSTTGTDSTDTQYF
TRBJ2-1 | TRBD2 | few | TRBV5-1 | TGCGCCAGCAGCTTGGCAGCGGGGGGGCGGGGTGAGCAGTTCTTC | CASSLAAGGRGEQFF
TRBJ2-2 | - | - | TRBV7-9 | TGTGCCAGCAGCTTAGCGAACTTTATCGGCGGGGAGCTGTTTTTT | CASSLANFIGGELFF
TRBJ2-5 | - | - | TRBV7-9 | TGTGCCAGCAGCTTAGCCGGCAGGGGATCAGAGACCCAGTACTTC | CASSLAGRGSETQYF
TRBJ1-5 | - | - | TRBV6-1 | TGTGCCAGCAGTTCACAGGGAGGGGATCAGCCCCAGCATTTT | CASSSQGGDQPQHF
TRBJ2-1 | TRBD1 | few | TRBV4-1 | TGCGCCAGCAGCTACCGACAGGGAGATTACAATGAGCAGTTCTTC | CASSYRQGDYNEQFF
TRBJ2-5 | - | once | TRBV7-8 | TGTGCCAGCAGCTTATCGGTTATTTCGACCCAGTACTTC | CASSLSVISTQYF
TRBJ2-2 | - | - | TRBV7-6 | TGTGCCAGCAGCCAAAGCCTAGTCACCGGGGAGCTGTTTTTT | CASSQSLVTGELFF
TRBJ1-2 | TRBD1 | - | TRBV10-2 | TGCGCCAGCCAGGGGGACGCCTATGGCTACACCTTC | CASQGDAYGYTF
TRBJ1-1 | TRBD1 | - | TRBV13 | TGTGCCAGCAGCTCAGGACAGGCGAACACTGAAGCTTTCTTT | CASSSGQANTEAFF
TRBJ1-2 | - | - | TRBV18 | TGTGCCAGCTCACCACTTCTCGACTCAGTTCATGGCTACACCTTC | CASSPLLDSVHGYTF
TRBJ1-2 | - | few | TRBV7-2 | TGTGCCAGCAGCCCTAGGGTTTCAGGGAACTATGGCTACACCTTC | CASSPRVSGNYGYTF
TRBJ1-1 | - | - | TRBV10-3 | TGTGCCAACCGGGACACCATGAACACTGAAGCTTTCTTT | CANRDTMNTEAFF
TRBJ2-7 | TRBD1 | once | TRBV7-2 | TGTGCCAGCAGCTTCCCGGGACAGGGGTCCTACGAGCAGTACTTC | CASSFPGQGSYEQYF
TRBJ1-2 | - | - | TRBV27 | TGTGCCAGCGGTCCCCAAGGACACTGGAGCGGCTACACCTTC | CASGPQGHWSGYTF
TRBJ1-5 | TRBD1 | few | TRBV7-2 | TGTGCCAGCAGCTTAGACAGGGGTAGCAATCAGCCCCAGCATTTT | CASSLDRGSNQPQHF
TRBJ1-5 | TRBD1 | - | TRBV19 | TGTGCCAGTAAATTAGGGGGCTTTGGCAATCAGCCCCAGCATTTT | CASKLGGFGNQPQHF
TRBJ2-7 | - | - | TRBV4-2 | TGTGCCAGCAGCCTTTCCGGGGGGCTCTACGAGCAGTACTTC | CASSLSGGLYEQYF
TRBJ1-3 | - | - | TRBV19 | TGTGCCAGTAGTATAGGGGGGACTCGCTCTGGAAACACCATATATTTT | CASSIGGTRSGNTIYF
TRBJ1-5 | - | - | TRBV2 | TGTGCCAGCAGTGAAGGAGCCCACAGGGCGGGCAATCAGCCCCAGCATTTT | CASSEGAHRAGNQPQHF
TRBJ1-3 | TRBD1 | - | TRBV5-4 | TGTGCCAGCAGCTTGTTTGGACAGGGGGCTGGAAACACCATATATTTT | CASSLFGQGAGNTIYF
TRBJ1-2 | - | few | TRBV11-2 | TGTGCCAGCAGCTTAGGGGAGGGCTGGTATGGCTACACCTTC | CASSLGEGWYGYTF
TRBJ1-2 | TRBD1 | - | TRBV29-1 | TGCAGCGTTGAGGGGTTGGGGATGGGACAGTATGGCTACACCTTC | CSVEGLGMGQYGYTF
TRBJ2-1 | - | - | TRBV15 | TGTGCCACCAGCACCAAGAAGACAGAGTCCTACAATGAGCAGTTCTTC | CATSTKKTESYNEQFF
TRBJ2-7 | TRBD1 | - | TRBV29-1 | TGCAGCGCCCTTTCGGGACAGAACTCCCACGAGCAGTACTTC | CSALSGQNSHEQYF
TRBJ1-1 | - | - | TRBV6-5 | TGTGCCAGCAGTAAGGGGGTAACTGAAGCTTTCTTT | CASSKGVTEAFF
TRBJ2-2 | - | once | TRBV2 | TGTGCCAGCAAGGGGGGGTGGACCGGGGAGCTGTTTTTT | CASKGGWTGELFF
TRBJ2-3 | - | - | TRBV5-4 | TGTGCCAGCAGCCCGAAGGACTACACAGATACGCAGTATTTT | CASSPKDYTDTQYF
TRBJ1-1 | - | - | TRBV5-6 | TGTGCCAGCAGTCCAGAGGGCCGAGGAGCTTTCTTT | CASSPEGRGAFF
TRBJ2-1 | TRBD1 | - | TRBV18 | TGTGCCAGCTCTATGACAGGGAGCTCCTACAATGAGCAGTTCTTC | CASSMTGSSYNEQFF
TRBJ1-2 | - | many | TRBV7-6 | TGTGCCAGCAGCTTAGACAGATATGGCTACACCTTC | CASSLDRYGYTF
TRBJ1-2 | - | - | TRBV7-3 | TGTGCCAGCAGTTCTGGCGGGGGCTACACCTTC | CASSSGGGYTF
TRBJ2-1 | TRBD1 | - | TRBV25-1 | TGTGCCAGCAGTGCACCAGGGGGCTCCTACAATGAGCAGTTCTTC | CASSAPGGSYNEQFF
TRBJ2-4 | TRBD2 | - | TRBV2 | TGTGCCAGCAGTGAAGTAGTGAGACTAGCGGGGTTTCTAGCCAAAAACATTCAGTACTTC | CASSEVVRLAGFLAKNIQYF
TRBJ1-3 | TRBD1 | - | TRBV2 | TGTGCCAGCAACTTAGGGACAGACCTCTCTGGAAACACCATATATTTT | CASNLGTDLSGNTIYF
TRBJ2-7 | TRBD2 | few | TRBV27 | TGTGCCAGCAGTCCCCGGACTAGCGGAAACGAGCAGTACTTC | CASSPRTSGNEQYF
TRBJ2-7 | TRBD1 | - | TRBV27 | TGTGCCAGCAGTTCCATTACTTGGGACAGGGAGGACGAGCAGTACTTC | CASSSITWDREDEQYF
TRBJ1-1 | - | once | TRBV2 | TGTGCCAGCAGTCATCCTAATGAAGCTGAAGCTTTCTTT | CASSHPNEAEAFF
TRBJ2-3 | - | - | TRBV11-2 | TGTGCCAGCAGCTTAGATCCTTACACAGATACGCAGTATTTT | CASSLDPYTDTQYF
TRBJ2-7 | - | - | TRBV6-5 | TGTGCCAGCAGTTACTCGTTGCAGGGCCCCTACGAGCAGTACTTC | CASSYSLQGPYEQYF
TRBJ2-5 | - | few | TRBV6-1 | TGTGCCAGCAGTGAAAGGGGCTTGGAGACCCAGTACTTC | CASSERGLETQYF
TRBJ1-2 | TRBD1 | - | TRBV2 | TGTGCCAGCAGAAGACAGGGGAACTATGGCTACACCTTC | CASRRQGNYGYTF
TRBJ2-7 | - | - | TRBV4-3 | TGCGCCAGCAGCCAAGGTCAGTGGGGGGACTACGAGCAGTACTTC | CASSQGQWGDYEQYF
TRBJ2-2 | - | - | TRBV27 | TGTGCCAGCAGTTTATGGGCGAACACCGGGGAGCGGTTTTTT | CASSLWANTGERFF
TRBJ1-2 | TRBD1 | - | TRBV7-2 | TGTGCCAGCAGCTTAGCCCCGGGACAGGGGGCGCCTGGTAACTATGGCTACACCTTC | CASSLAPGQGAPGNYGYTF
TRBJ1-6 | TRBD1 | once | TRBV15 | TGTGCCACCAGCAGACCCGGACAGGGGTATAATTCACCCCTCCACTTT | CATSRPGQGYNSPLHF
TRBJ2-5 | - | - | TRBV6-6 | TGTGCCAGCAGTTGGCGGGGAGAGACCCAGTACTTC | CASSWRGETQYF
TRBJ2-5 | - | - | TRBV7-9 | TGTGCCAGCAGACTTCTGTATTCCCGCACCGGGGAGACCCAGTACTTC | CASRLLYSRTGETQYF
TRBJ1-2 | - | - | TRBV14 | TGTGCCAGCAGCCAAGATGGGGGCTCCTCCACTTTCTATGGCTACACCTTC | CASSQDGGSSTFYGYTF
TRBJ2-5 | - | - | TRBV20-1 | TGCAGCTACCAGGGCCAAGAGACCCAGTACTTC | CSYQGQETQYF
TRBJ2-5 | TRBD1 | - | TRBV12-5 | TGTGCTAGTGGGGAGCGGACAGGGGGAGAGACCCAGTACTTC | CASGERTGGETQYF